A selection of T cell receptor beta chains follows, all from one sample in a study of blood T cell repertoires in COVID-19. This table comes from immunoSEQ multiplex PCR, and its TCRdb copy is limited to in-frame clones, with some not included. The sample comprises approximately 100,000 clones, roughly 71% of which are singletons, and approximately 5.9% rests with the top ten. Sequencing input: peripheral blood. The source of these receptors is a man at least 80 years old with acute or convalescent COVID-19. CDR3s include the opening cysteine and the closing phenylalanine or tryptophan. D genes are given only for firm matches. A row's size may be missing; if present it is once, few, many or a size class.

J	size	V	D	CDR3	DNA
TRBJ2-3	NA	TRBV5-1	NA	CASSLIGTYTDTQYF	TGCGCCAGCAGCTTGATAGGGACTTACACAGATACGCAGTATTTT
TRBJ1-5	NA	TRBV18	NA	CASSPAGLNQPQHF	TGTGCCAGCTCACCAGCAGGGCTTAATCAGCCCCAGCATTTT
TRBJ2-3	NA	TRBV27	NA	CASSVQGGLSTDTQYF	TGTGCCAGCAGTGTTCAAGGTGGGCTCAGCACAGATACGCAGTATTTT
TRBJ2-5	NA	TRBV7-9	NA	CASTTLQSETQYF	TGTGCCAGCACCACCTTGCAGTCAGAGACCCAGTACTTC
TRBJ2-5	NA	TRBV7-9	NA	CASSLDGYTQYF	TGTGCCAGCAGCTTAGACGGGTATACCCAGTACTTC
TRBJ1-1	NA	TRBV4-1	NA	CASSQDRGRTEAFF	TGCGCCAGCAGCCAAGACAGGGGAAGGACTGAAGCTTTCTTT
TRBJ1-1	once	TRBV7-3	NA	CASSLTSFSSEQAFF	TGTGCCAGCAGCTTAACGTCTTTCTCCAGCGAACAAGCTTTCTTT
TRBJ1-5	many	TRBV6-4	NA	CARGVSNQPQHF	TGTGCCAGGGGAGTTAGCAATCAGCCCCAGCATTTT
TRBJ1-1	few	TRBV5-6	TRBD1	CASSPDRGRTEAFF	TGTGCCAGCAGCCCCGACAGGGGGCGGACTGAAGCTTTCTTT
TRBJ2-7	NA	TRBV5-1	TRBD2	CASSGGLAGENEQYF	TGCGCCAGCAGCGGGGGACTAGCGGGAGAAAACGAGCAGTACTTC
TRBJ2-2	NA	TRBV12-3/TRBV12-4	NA	CASRVGVSGELFF	TGTGCCAGCAGGGTGGGAGTATCCGGGGAGCTGTTTTTT
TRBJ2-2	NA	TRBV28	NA	CASQGPKSTGELFF	TGTGCCAGCCAGGGGCCCAAAAGCACCGGGGAGCTGTTTTTT
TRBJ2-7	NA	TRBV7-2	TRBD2	CASSFAGGLEQYF	TGTGCCAGCAGCTTTGCGGGGGGTCTCGAGCAGTACTTC
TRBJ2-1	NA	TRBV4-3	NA	CASSQDPVGRGRHNEQFF	TGCGCCAGCAGCCAAGATCCGGTCGGGAGGGGGCGCCACAATGAGCAGTTCTTC
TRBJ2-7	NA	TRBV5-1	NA	CASRFDRTSYEQYF	TGCGCCAGCAGGTTTGACAGGACTTCCTACGAGCAGTACTTC
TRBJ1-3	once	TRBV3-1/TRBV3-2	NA	CASSQDFGERTIYF	TGTGCCAGCAGCCAAGATTTCGGGGAACGTACCATATATTTT
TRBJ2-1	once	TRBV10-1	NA	CASSPNLRPSYNEQFF	TGCGCCAGCAGCCCCAACTTGAGGCCATCCTACAATGAGCAGTTCTTC
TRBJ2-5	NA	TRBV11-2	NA	CASSWEVRVGETQYF	TGTGCCAGCAGTTGGGAGGTCAGGGTTGGAGAGACCCAGTACTTC
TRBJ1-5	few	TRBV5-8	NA	CASSFGGVIQPQHF	TGTGCCAGCAGCTTCGGGGGTGTGATCCAGCCCCAGCATTTT
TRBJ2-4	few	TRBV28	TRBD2	CASSRLAVIAKNIQYF	TGTGCCAGCAGTCGACTAGCGGTCATAGCCAAAAACATTCAGTACTTC
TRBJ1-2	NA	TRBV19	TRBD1	CASSTDRGRSGYTF	TGTGCCAGTAGTACAGACAGGGGGCGAAGTGGCTACACCTTC
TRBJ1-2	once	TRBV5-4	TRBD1	CASSNPGQEYGYTF	TGTGCCAGCAGCAATCCCGGACAGGAGTATGGCTACACCTTC
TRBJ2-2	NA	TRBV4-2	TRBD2	CASSTAAGAMNTGELFF	TGTGCCAGCAGTACAGCGGCGGGAGCAATGAACACCGGGGAGCTGTTTTTT
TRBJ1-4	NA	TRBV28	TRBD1	CASSFQGAGEKLFF	TGTGCCAGCAGTTTCCAGGGGGCAGGTGAAAAACTGTTTTTT
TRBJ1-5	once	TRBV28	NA	CASSTSGWGGLQPQHF	NA
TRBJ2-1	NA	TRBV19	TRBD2	CASSIRRTSGRNEQFF	TGTGCCAGTAGTATAAGGAGGACTAGCGGGCGTAATGAGCAGTTCTTC
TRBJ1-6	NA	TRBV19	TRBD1	CASSVGQGVSPLHF	TGTGCCAGTAGTGTCGGACAGGGGGTCTCACCCCTCCACTTT
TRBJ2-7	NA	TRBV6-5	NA	CASSRTNLGEQYF	TGTGCCAGCAGCAGGACTAATCTGGGGGAGCAGTACTTC
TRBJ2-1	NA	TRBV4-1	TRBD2	CASSRDGTSGSGEQFF	TGCGCCAGCAGCCGAGACGGGACTAGCGGGAGCGGTGAGCAGTTCTTC
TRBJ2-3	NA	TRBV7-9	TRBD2	CASRSIAGSTDTQYF	TGTGCCAGCAGATCTATAGCGGGTAGCACAGATACGCAGTATTTT
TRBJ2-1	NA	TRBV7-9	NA	CASSFVGGGDEQFF	TGTGCCAGCAGCTTTGTAGGTGGAGGGGATGAGCAGTTCTTC
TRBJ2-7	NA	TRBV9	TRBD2	CASSVSGGPTYEQYF	TGTGCCAGCAGCGTAAGCGGGGGCCCCACCTACGAGCAGTACTTC
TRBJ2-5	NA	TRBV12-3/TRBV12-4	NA	CASSRGGAATQYF	TGTGCCAGCAGTAGGGGGGGGGCGGCGACCCAGTACTTC
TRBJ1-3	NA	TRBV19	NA	CASSLMGHISGNTIYF	TGTGCCAGTAGTCTCATGGGACACATCTCTGGAAACACCATATATTTT
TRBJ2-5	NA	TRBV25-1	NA	CASSAKEGQAGGEETQYF	TGTGCCAGCAGCGCTAAGGAGGGGCAAGCGGGTGGAGAAGAGACCCAGTACTTC
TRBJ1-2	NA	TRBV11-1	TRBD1	CASSRDRTDGYTF	TGTGCCAGCAGCCGGGACAGGACGGATGGCTACACCTTC
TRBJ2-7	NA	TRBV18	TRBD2	CASSPPSLAGGPGYEQYF	TGTGCCAGCTCACCACCGAGCCTAGCGGGAGGGCCAGGGTACGAGCAGTACTTC
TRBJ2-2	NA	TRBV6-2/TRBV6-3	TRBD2	CASSLRGLAGGSGELFF	TGTGCCAGCAGTTTGCGGGGACTAGCGGGAGGATCCGGGGAGCTGTTTTTT
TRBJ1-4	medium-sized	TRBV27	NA	CASSFRQTNEKLFF	TGTGCCAGCAGTTTCAGGCAGACTAATGAAAAACTGTTTTTT
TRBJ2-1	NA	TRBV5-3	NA	CARSFKQMGYSYNEQFF	TGTGCCAGAAGCTTTAAACAGATGGGCTATTCCTACAATGAGCAGTTCTTC
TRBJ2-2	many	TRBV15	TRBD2	CATRGGTNTGELFF	TGTGCCACCCGGGGGGGCACGAACACCGGGGAGCTGTTTTTT
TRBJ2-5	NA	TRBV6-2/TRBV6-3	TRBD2	CASSYSGSETQYF	TGTGCCAGCAGTTACAGCGGGAGTGAGACCCAGTACTTC
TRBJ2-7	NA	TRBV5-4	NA	CASSLGASVTYEQYF	TGTGCCAGCAGCTTGGGGGCTAGCGTTACCTACGAGCAGTACTTC
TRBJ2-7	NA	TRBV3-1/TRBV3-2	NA	CASSQDRYEQYF	TGTGCCAGCAGCCAAGATCGCTACGAGCAGTACTTC
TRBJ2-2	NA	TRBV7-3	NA	CASSLSRDTNTGELFF	TGTGCCAGCAGCTTAAGCCGGGACACCAACACCGGGGAGCTGTTTTTT
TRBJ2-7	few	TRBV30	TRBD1	CAWSARDSHEQYF	TGTGCCTGGAGTGCTCGGGACAGCCACGAGCAGTACTTC
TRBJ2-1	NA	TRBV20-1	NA	CSLVADNEQFF	TGCAGTCTTGTAGCGGACAATGAGCAGTTCTTC
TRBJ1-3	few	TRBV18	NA	CASSPSGESGNTIYF	TGTGCCAGCTCACCTTCCGGGGAATCTGGAAACACCATATATTTT
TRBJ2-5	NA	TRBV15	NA	CATSDAGFEETQYF	TGTGCCACCAGCGATGCGGGGTTTGAGGAGACCCAGTACTTC
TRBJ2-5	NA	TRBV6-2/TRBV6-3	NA	CASSYKTPLVEEGTQYF	TGTGCCAGCAGTTACAAAACCCCGCTGGTGGAGGAGGGGACCCAGTACTTC
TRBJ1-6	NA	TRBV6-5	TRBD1	CASSYGTGPDSPLHF	TGTGCCAGCAGTTACGGGACAGGGCCCGATTCACCCCTCCACTTT
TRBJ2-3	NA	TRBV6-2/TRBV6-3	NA	CASSAGRTYSTDTQYF	TGTGCCAGCAGCGCTGGGCGCACGTATAGCACAGATACGCAGTATTTT
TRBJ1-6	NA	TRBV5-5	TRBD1	CASSQRQGDSPLHF	TGTGCCAGCAGCCAAAGACAGGGGGATTCACCCCTCCACTTT
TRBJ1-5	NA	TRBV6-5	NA	CASKHTGSGQPQHF	TGTGCCAGCAAGCACACAGGGTCGGGACAGCCCCAGCATTTT
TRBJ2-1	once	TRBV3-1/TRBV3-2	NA	CASSQVTDYYNEQFF	TGTGCCAGCAGCCAAGTGACGGACTACTACAATGAGCAGTTCTTC
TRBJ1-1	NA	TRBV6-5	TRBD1	CASRQRQGKNTEAFF	TGTGCCAGCAGACAAAGACAGGGGAAAAACACTGAAGCTTTCTTT
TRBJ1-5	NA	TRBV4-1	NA	CASSQDQRSVQPQHF	TGCGCCAGCAGCCAAGATCAGCGGTCAGTTCAGCCCCAGCATTTT
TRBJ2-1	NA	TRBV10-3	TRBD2	CAISRAGGGNEQFF	TGTGCCATCAGTAGAGCGGGAGGGGGGAATGAGCAGTTCTTC
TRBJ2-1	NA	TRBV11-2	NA	CASSPRRTISYEQFF	TGTGCCAGCAGCCCCCGAAGGACAATTTCTTATGAGCAGTTCTTC